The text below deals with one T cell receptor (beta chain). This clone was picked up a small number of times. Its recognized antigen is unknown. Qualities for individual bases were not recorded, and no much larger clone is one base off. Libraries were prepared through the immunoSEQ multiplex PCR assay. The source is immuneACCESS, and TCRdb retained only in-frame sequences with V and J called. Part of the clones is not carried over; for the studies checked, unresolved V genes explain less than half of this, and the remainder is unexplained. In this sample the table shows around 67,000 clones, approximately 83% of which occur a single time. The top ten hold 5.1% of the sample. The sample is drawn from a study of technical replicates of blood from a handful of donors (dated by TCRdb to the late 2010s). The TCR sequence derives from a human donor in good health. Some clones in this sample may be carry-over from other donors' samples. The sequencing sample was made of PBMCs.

The nucleotide sequence reads TGTGCCAGCCGACAGGGCCCCTATAATTCACCCCTCCACTTT. It translates as CASRQGPYNSPLHF. This sequence uses TRBV27 and TRBJ1-6, with TRBD1 identical over 7 junction bases. As encoded in the germline V gene (reference sequence), CDR1 is MNHEY while CDR2 is SMNVEV. The CDR3 runs 14 amino acids, cysteine and phenylalanine included. Only the CDR3 part of the read is kept: 42 bases, read in frame from the first base. Here V drops 8 bases and J drops 2 bases, and the junction holds 3 bases not matched to any gene.